This T cell receptor beta chain was sequenced during a study of regulatory T cells in long-lasting Graves disease. Study outcomes and limitations: There was favoring of TRBV28, TRBJ1-2 and TRBJ2-5 in persistent disease.

Construction of the TCR beta libraries employed iRepertoire HTBI primers in conjunction with Arm-PCR of CDR3 regions. MiXCR was run by TCRdb on the multiplex PCR reads, yielding one entry per CDR3 protein. The table lists around 460,000 distinct CDR3 sequences, 20% to 25% of them singletons, with around 7% in the top ten. Time point noted: persistent/refractory GD, antithyroid drugs over 5 years with positive TRAb. The TCR library was made from RNA extracted from PBMCs. EDTA tubes were used for drawing roughly 9 milliliters of peripheral blood. This clonotype has more than one count but fewer than ten. Antigen unknown. This CDR3 has 14 residues. V was pared by 10 bases and J by 0 bases, with 10 bases between. Germline assignment: CDR1 MNHNS and CDR2 SASEGT.

This clonotype was obtained from a female donor with Graves disease. The chain has TRBV6-1 and TRBJ2-6; maybe TRBD2 (5 bases). Sequenced here: peripheral blood mononuclear cells (PBMCs), sampled when the disease was refractory, from a patient treated with antithyroid drugs. CDR3 protein: CATAEASGANVLTF. Here the CDR3 DNA reads TGTGCCACGGCGGAGGCCTCTGGGGCCAACGTCCTGACTTTC.